In its sample, the clone carrying this T cell receptor beta chain is medium-sized. Its antigen is currently unknown. The data are from a study of T cells in localized non-small cell lung cancer. Study-wide results and limits: Measurement of T cell clonality placed uninvolved adjacent lung highest, above the level in tumor. There was an association of higher blood T cell density with longer overall survival.

Data came from immunoSEQ multiplex PCR; TCRdb stores just in-frame clones and leaves some out. The table includes approximately 1,600 clones, approximately 21% detected once. This CDR3 has 17 residues. Germline CDR1 SGHNT, CDR2 YENEEA. J was trimmed by 2 bases and V by 5 bases; bases with no gene match: 9. The sample here was normal lung tissue next to the tumor, taken before any cancer treatment. The source is a woman aged 35 to 70 with stage III squamous cell lung carcinoma. J is TRBJ2-5 and V is TRBV11-3, with 12 nucleotides matching TRBD2. CDR3 nucleotides: TGTGCCAGCAGCCCGAAAAGACTAGCGGGAGTACAAGAGACCCAGTACTTC. It codes for CASSPKRLAGVQETQYF.